Described below is a single T cell receptor beta chain sequence and its context. The data were obtained in a study of OX40 agonist ivuxolimab in advanced cancers. Libraries were prepared by immunoSEQ multiplex PCR; TCRdb keeps only in-frame clonotypes and omits some of them. The table lists 45,000 to 70,000 clones, 85% to 90% of them singletons. The germline V gene has CDR1 LNHNV and CDR2 YYDKDF (reference sequence). The V gene end was trimmed by 9 bases and the J gene end by 7 bases; junction bases not matched to a gene: 15. The CDR3 sequence is 15 residues long. The sequence came from an adult with an advanced solid tumor such as melanoma, head and neck, liver or kidney cancer. This chain links TRBV15 with TRBJ2-1, with 7 bases that match TRBD2. The sample was CD4+ or CD8+ T cells sorted from blood, taken in a trial of the OX40 agonist ivuxolimab. CDR3 nucleotide sequence: TGTGCCACGGGGGAAGGCGGGAGTGCAGCGAATGAGCAGTTCTTC. Protein: CATGEGGSAANEQFF.